The rows below give T cell receptor beta chains drawn from one sample of a study of blood T cells in healthy people across ages. TCRdb re-called the 5' RACE reads through MiXCR, storing one row per CDR3 protein. The data show some 800,000 distinct CDR3 sequences, more than 40% seen once. The sample comprised blood. The receptors stem from a man between 60 and 70 years old in good health. CDR3s include the opening cysteine and the closing phenylalanine or tryptophan.

v_call	j_call	cdr3_aa
TRBV7-2	TRBJ2-3	CASSSAGGRKTDTQYF
TRBV7-7	TRBJ2-7	CASSLGSAGIYEQYF
TRBV20-1	TRBJ2-7	CSASDHPGIRSEQYF
TRBV7-6	TRBJ2-3	CASSLRTSGGRSTDTQYF
TRBV7-2	TRBJ2-5	CASSLAGGLVETQYF
TRBV3-1	TRBJ1-2	CASSARQSYGYTF
TRBV7-9	TRBJ2-1	CASGQTSGGLSYNEQFF
TRBV10-3	TRBJ2-5	CASAAGGLTTYQETQYF
TRBV30	TRBJ1-5	CAWSENRGSNQPQHF
TRBV20-1	TRBJ1-6	CSAFDYSGVSYNSPLHF
TRBV20-1	TRBJ2-3	CSARSSGKTDTQYF
TRBV4-2	TRBJ2-7	CASSRGGVPYEQYF
TRBV5-5	TRBJ2-5	CASSPDRARMGQETQYF
TRBV7-6	TRBJ1-1	CASSLGVLGTGTEAFF
TRBV15	TRBJ2-6	CATSRGGFGANVLTF
TRBV10-3	TRBJ2-7	CAISRTGNYEQYF
TRBV4-3	TRBJ1-6	CASSQDGPGLRSPLHF